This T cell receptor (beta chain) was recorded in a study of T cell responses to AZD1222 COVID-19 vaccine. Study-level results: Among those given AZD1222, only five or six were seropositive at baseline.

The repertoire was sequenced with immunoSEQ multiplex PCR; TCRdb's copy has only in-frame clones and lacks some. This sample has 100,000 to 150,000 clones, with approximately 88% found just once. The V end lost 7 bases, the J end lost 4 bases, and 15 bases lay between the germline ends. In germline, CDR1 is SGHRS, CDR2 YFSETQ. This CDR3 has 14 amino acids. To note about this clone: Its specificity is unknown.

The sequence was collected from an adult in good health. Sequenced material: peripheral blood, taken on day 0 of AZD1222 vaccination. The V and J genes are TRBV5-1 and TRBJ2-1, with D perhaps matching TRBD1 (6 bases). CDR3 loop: CASSDPDSYNEQFF. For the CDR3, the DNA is TGCGCCAGCTCAGATCCGGACAGTTACAATGAGCAGTTCTTC.